This T cell receptor (beta chain) was recorded in a study of blood T cells in healthy people across ages. It was with a sample-barcoded 5' primer and a J-beta primer mix that a second PCR of about 7 to 12 cycles was run. In TCRdb, the 5' RACE reads were re-called with MiXCR into one record per CDR3 protein. The repertoire holds 650,000 to 800,000 distinct CDR3 sequences, with about 50% as singletons. As for this clonotype: Its cognate antigen is unknown.

Total RNA was isolated from each sample in quantities of at least 5 micrograms. Study-wide findings and caveats: Donor CMV status, an unknown factor, possibly confounded changes in expanded clonotypes. Total diversity from one million sequenced T cells was likely underestimated.

The material sequenced was blood. This clonotype originated in a woman aged 80 or older in good health.

The CDR3 DNA reads TGTGCCAGCAGCGAAGACCCAGAGAGGCCCCAGCATTTT. It yields the protein CASSEDPERPQHF. The V call is TRBV7-2, the J call TRBJ1-5, with unresolved D. This CDR3 contains 13 residues. The germline gives CDR1 SGHTA, CDR2 FQGNSA. Trimming shortened V by 5 bases and J by 9 bases, and 14 bases separated the two germline ends.